The present entry profiles one T cell receptor beta chain with its context. TCRdb's copy holds only in-frame clones and misses some; the assay was immunoSEQ multiplex PCR. This table holds fewer than 100,000 clones, under 97% found once. The data were obtained in a study of technical replicates of blood from a handful of donors. Per the germline V gene, CDR1 is MNHEY and CDR2 is SMNVEV (reference sequence). Trimming cost V 7 bases and J 4 bases, with 14 bases left between them. CDR3 length: 14 residues. This TCR derives from a human donor in good health. The chain joins TRBV27 to TRBJ2-1; D may be TRBD1 (6 bases). The source material was T cells isolated from PBMCs. Here the CDR3 reads CASTWGLDYNEQFF. The CDR3 nucleotides read TGTGCCAGCACGTGGGGGCTAGATTACAATGAGCAGTTCTTC.